Only one count was recorded for the clone carrying this T cell receptor (beta chain). No antigen is known for it. TCRdb keeps only in-frame clones here, not all; method: immunoSEQ multiplex PCR. The data contain about 11,000 clones, 70% to 85% of them singletons. Between the trimmed V and J ends, which lost 8 bases and 7 bases, there was a span of 14 bases. The CDR3 is 12 amino acids. Looked up from germline, CDR1 is SGHTA and CDR2 is FQGNSA. The data originate from a study of OX40 agonist ivuxolimab in advanced cancers. For the study at large: The treatment was a fully human IgG2 OX40 agonist, ivuxolimab.

Study observations and caveats: The average count of expanded clones was higher among CD8+ T cells than among CD4+.

The investigators sampled blood at baseline, at cycle 4 day 1, and at cycle 7 day 1. This receptor was taken from an adult with an advanced solid tumor such as melanoma, head and neck, liver or kidney cancer. The sequencing used CD4+ or CD8+ T cells sorted from blood, collected in a trial of the OX40 agonist ivuxolimab. V gene TRBV7-2 combines with J gene TRBJ1-1; tentative D call: TRBD1 (5 bases). CDR3 coding DNA: TGTGCCAGCGACAGTCCCCGTGGTGAAGCTTTCTTT. Its protein product is CASDSPRGEAFF.